A selection of T cell receptor beta chains follows, all from one sample in a study of tumor and adjacent non-tumor tissue in lung cancer. In TCRdb, the multiplex PCR reads were re-called with MiXCR into one record per CDR3 protein. The repertoire holds approximately 120,000 distinct CDR3 sequences, with 60% to 80% as singletons. The sample consisted of lung tumor tissue. The receptors here all came from a woman aged 60-70 years with non-small cell lung cancer. Each CDR3 is given with its conserved first and last residue. A D gene is named only where the DNA matches it firmly. Size values are once, few and many counts, or a class for expanded clones, and some rows have none.

abundance	v_gene	j_gene	d_gene	CDR3nt	CDR3aa
NA	TRBV18	TRBJ2-3	NA	TGTGCCAGGTCACCACCAGGGGTCGGAGATATGCAGTATTTT	CARSPPGVGDMQYF
NA	TRBV12-3/TRBV12-4	TRBJ2-7	NA	TGTGCCAGCAGTTGGCCTGGGACTCTCTACGAGCAGTACTTC	CASSWPGTLYEQYF
NA	TRBV11-1	TRBJ2-3	NA	TGTGCCAGCAGAAAGAGTCAACGTAATACGCAGTATTTT	CASRKSQRNTQYF
NA	TRBV11-2	TRBJ2-7	NA	TGTGCTAGCAGCTTATTTCCGGATCGGGGGTTCTCCTACAAGCAGTACTTC	CASSLFPDRGFSYKQYF
NA	TRBV4-3	TRBJ2-2	NA	TGCGCCAGCAGCCGAGATACCAACACCTGGGAGCTGTTTTTT	CASSRDTNTWELFF
many	TRBV12-3/TRBV12-4	TRBJ2-3	TRBD1	TGTGCCAGCAGTGTGGGACAGGGCAGCACAGATACGCAGTATTTT	CASSVGQGSTDTQYF
NA	TRBV12-3/TRBV12-4	TRBJ2-7	TRBD1	TGTGCCTGCAGTATACAGGGGATTAGGAGAATCGAGCAGTATTTC	CACSIQGIRRIEQYF
NA	TRBV28	TRBJ2-1	NA	TGTGCCAGCAGTTTAGTTGGCAGCTACAATGAGCAGTTCTTC	CASSLVGSYNEQFF
NA	TRBV6-6	TRBJ2-7	NA	TGTGTCTGCAGTCGCCAGACAAGGGAAGACTACGAGCAGTACTTC	CVCSRQTREDYEQYF
NA	TRBV11-2	TRBJ1-1	NA	TGTGCCAGCAGCTTAGATTCCCCCTCTTTCGCTTTCTTT	CASSLDSPSFAFF
NA	TRBV4-3	TRBJ2-7	NA	TGCGCCAACAGCCAAGACCAGTGCAGGGGCTCCGAGCAGTACTTC	CANSQDQCRGSEQYF
NA	TRBV28	TRBJ1-1	NA	TGTGCCAGCAGCTCAGTTAATCCGGGCCTGAACACTGAGGCTTTCTTT	CASSSVNPGLNTEAFF
NA	TRBV6-1	TRBJ1-5	NA	TGTGCCAGCAGAAGAAACAGGGACGGTCAGCCCCAACATTTT	CASRRNRDGQPQHF
NA	TRBV28	TRBJ1-5	TRBD1	TGTGCCAGCAGTTCCCCCGGGACAGGGAATAATCAGCCCCAGCATTTT	CASSSPGTGNNQPQHF
NA	TRBV11-2	TRBJ2-3	NA	TGTGCCAGCAGCACCACTAGGACGGCCACAGATACGCACTATTTT	CASSTTRTATDTHYF
many	TRBV20-1	TRBJ2-7	TRBD1	TGCAGTGCTGGAACAGGGGGCTACGAGCAGTACTTC	CSAGTGGYEQYF
NA	TRBV11-1	TRBJ1-1	TRBD1	TGTGCCAGCACCCGGGACAGCAACACTGAAGCATTCTTT	CASTRDSNTEAFF
many	TRBV29-1	TRBJ2-3	TRBD1	TGCAGCGGACAGGGTTCGCACTACACAGATACGCAGTATTTT	CSGQGSHYTDTQYF
NA	TRBV10-3	TRBJ2-1	NA	TGTGCCATCAGTGAAACTTGCGACTTACGGAATGAGCAGTTCTTC	CAISETCDLRNEQFF
NA	TRBV11-3	TRBJ2-1	TRBD2	TGTGCCAGCAGCTTACAGTCGACTAGCAGGAGCCACGATGAGCAGTTCTTC	CASSLQSTSRSHDEQFF
NA	TRBV11-2	TRBJ1-2	NA	TGTGCCAGTAGCTTGGAGGCGCACAGGGAAAGCGGCTACACCTTC	CASSLEAHRESGYTF
NA	TRBV11-3	TRBJ2-1	NA	TGTGCCAGCAGCCCTATCGGATACAATGAGCAGTTCTTC	CASSPIGYNEQFF
many	TRBV11-3	TRBJ2-5	NA	TGTGCCAGCAGCTCGACTTTAGTTGCGGGGACCCAGTACTTC	CASSSTLVAGTQYF
NA	TRBV4-2	TRBJ1-1	NA	TGTGCCAGCAGCCAAGATATGAACACTGAAGCTTTATTT	CASSQDMNTEALF
NA	TRBV4-3	TRBJ2-2	TRBD2	TGTGCCAGCAGGCAAGGGCCAGCGGGAAACATGGGGGAGCAGTTTTTT	CASRQGPAGNMGEQFF
NA	TRBV20-1	TRBJ2-1	TRBD2	TGTAATGCTGGACCCCTGAGTGCGGGGGGGAACGATGAGCAGTTCTTC	CNAGPLSAGGNDEQFF
NA	TRBV11-2	TRBJ2-1	NA	TGTGCCAGCAGTGCTGTACGTTACACTGAGCAGTTCTTC	CASSAVRYTEQFF
NA	TRBV20-1	TRBJ2-1	TRBD1	TGCAGTGCGCAAGGACAGGGGGAATTCAATGAGCAGTTATTC	CSAQGQGEFNEQLF
many	TRBV14	TRBJ1-2	NA	TGTGCCAGCAGCCAAGAAGACCTGGGCTATGGCTACACCTTC	CASSQEDLGYGYTF
NA	TRBV11-2	TRBJ2-2	NA	TGTGCTAGCAGCTTAGTTCCGGGCAGCGACGGGGAGCTGTTTTTT	CASSLVPGSDGELFF
many	TRBV10-2	TRBJ2-7	NA	TGCGCCAGCAGTGAGGGTACCTACGAGCAGTACTTC	CASSEGTYEQYF
NA	TRBV20-1	TRBJ2-2	TRBD1	TGCAGTGCTAGAGGTAACAGGGGTGAGCTGCTTTTT	CSARGNRGELLF
NA	TRBV13	TRBJ2-7	NA	TGTGCTAGCAGCACGCAAAGGAGCGAACAGTACTTC	CASSTQRSEQYF
NA	TRBV28	TRBJ2-1	TRBD2	TGTGCCAGGACAGCCCCCGGGCTAGCGGGAGGCCAAACGGGTGAGCAGTTCTTC	CARTAPGLAGGQTGEQFF
NA	TRBV11-2	TRBJ2-7	TRBD2	TGTGTCAGCAGCTTAACTCTCGGGGAGGGCGTCGAGCAGTACTTC	CVSSLTLGEGVEQYF
NA	TRBV20-1	TRBJ2-7	NA	TGCAGTGCTAGTGGAGGGGGGCGGGACAGATACTACGAGCAGTACTTC	CSASGGGRDRYYEQYF
NA	TRBV12-3/TRBV12-4	TRBJ2-2	NA	TGTGCTAGCAGTACACCCATGGGCACCGGGGAGCTGTTTTTT	CASSTPMGTGELFF
many	TRBV4-3	TRBJ1-3	TRBD1	TGCGCCAGCAGCCAAAGGGGACAGGGAAACACCATATATTTT	CASSQRGQGNTIYF
NA	TRBV12-3/TRBV12-4	TRBJ2-7	TRBD1	TGTGCCAGCAGTCGACAGGGGGCAGACAACGAGCAGTACTTC	CASSRQGADNEQYF
NA	TRBV11-2	TRBJ2-3	NA	TGTGCCAGCGCCACCGGGGCGGCCACAGATACGCAGTATTTT	CASATGAATDTQYF
NA	TRBV11-2	TRBJ2-1	TRBD2	TGTGCCAGCAGTAACCGTATACTAGCGGCTTTCAAAGAGCAATTCTTC	CASSNRILAAFKEQFF
NA	TRBV11-1	TRBJ2-7	NA	TGTGCTGGCAGCGAACAGAGCGACGAGCAGTACTTC	CAGSEQSDEQYF
NA	TRBV6-6	TRBJ1-1	TRBD1	TGTGCCAGCAGTTACGGGACAGCTAATAACTTGAACACCGAAGCTTTCTTT	CASSYGTANNLNTEAFF
NA	TRBV30	TRBJ1-2	NA	TGTGTCTGGCAGCGGGATAGCTATGGCTACACCTTC	CVWQRDSYGYTF
NA	TRBV6-1	TRBJ2-1	NA	TGTGCCAGAAGTGGACGAACAAAAGTTAACTACAATGATCAGTTCTTC	CARSGRTKVNYNDQFF
NA	TRBV11-1	TRBJ1-1	NA	TGTGTCGGCAGCCGGAACCGCAACACTGAAGCTTTCTTT	CVGSRNRNTEAFF
many	TRBV4-3	TRBJ2-2	NA	TGCGCCAGCAGCCAAGCAGGACATAACACCGGGGAGCTGTTTTTT	CASSQAGHNTGELFF